These 8 T cell receptor beta chains share one sample of origin, sequenced in a study of identical twins. In TCRdb, the 5' RACE reads were re-called with MiXCR into one record per CDR3 protein. The data hold around 530,000 distinct CDR3 sequences, with roughly 15% observed a single time. These sequences were also reported in another study, on yellow fever vaccine responses in identical twins.

The sequenced sample was CD4+ T cells sorted from blood. All receptors come from a woman aged 18 to 35 in good health.

The rearrangement links TRBV10-1 to TRBJ2-5, with D possibly called TRBD1 or TRBD2 (5 bases each). With 8 bases removed from V and 3 bases from J, the gap between germline ends came to 13 bases. The germline CDR1 and CDR2 sequences are WNHNN and SYGVQD (reference sequence). The CDR3 sequence is 13 residues long. The CDR3 region is CASSPRDEETQYF. In nucleotides, the CDR3 is TGCGCCAGCTCCCCCAGGGACGAAGAGACCCAGTACTTC.

This clonotype has only a few counts. V gene TRBV7-9 combines with J gene TRBJ1-3; 7 bases are shared with TRBD1. V gave up 5 bases and J gave up 5 bases; unmatched junction bases: 15. The CDR3 consists of 17 residues. The germline gives CDR1 SEHNR, CDR2 FQNEAQ (reference sequence). The CDR3 DNA reads TGTGCCAGCAGCCAAGATAGAAACCGGGACAGAAGAAACACCATATATTTT. Translating it yields CASSQDRNRDRRNTIYF.

This chain joins TRBV25-1 and TRBJ2-7; D tentatively reads TRBD1 or TRBD2 (5 bases each). The CDR3 spans 11 residues. The germline V gene encodes CDR1 MGHDK and CDR2 SYGVNS. V lost 6 bases to trimming and J lost 3 bases, with 6 bases between them. Here the CDR3 DNA reads TGTGCCAGCAGGAGGGGCTACGAGCAGTACTTC. Amino acid sequence: CASRRGYEQYF.

V gene TRBV20-1 combines with J gene TRBJ2-5; 7 bases are a match to TRBD1. Germline trimming cut 2 bases from V and 2 bases from J; bases unmatched to any gene: 5. CDR3 length equals 14 residues. Germline CDR1 is DFQATT and CDR2 is SNEGSKA (reference sequence). This chain's CDR3 is CSARPGQAQETQYF. The CDR3 nucleotides read TGCAGTGCTAGACCCGGACAGGCGCAAGAGACCCAGTACTTC.

This rearrangement joins TRBV20-1 to TRBJ2-1, with a weak D call TRBD2 (6 bases). CDR3 size: 14 residues. Trimming removed 5 bases from V and 5 bases from J, with 16 bases in between. Germline V gene data show CDR1 as DFQATT and CDR2 as SNEGSKA (reference sequence). CDR3 sequence (DNA): TGCAGTGCTTACCAGGGACTTACAAACAATGAGCAGTTCTTC. This gives the protein CSAYQGLTNNEQFF.

The V gene is TRBV12-3 or TRBV12-4, the J gene TRBJ1-1; D might be TRBD1 (5 bases). This CDR3 contains 13 residues. With 10 bases removed from V and 1 base from J, the gap between germline ends came to 13 bases. CDR3 loop: CATARGRNTEAFF. The DNA for the CDR3 is TGTGCCACTGCTCGGGGGAGGAACACTGAAGCTTTCTTT.

This sequence joins TRBV5-6 and TRBJ2-5; the D gene is possibly TRBD1 (5 bases). The V gene's germline CDR1 is SGHDT and CDR2 YYEEEE. V gave up 3 bases and J gave up 1 base, with 19 bases separating them. The CDR3 runs to 17 residues. The DNA for the CDR3 is TGTGCCAGCAGCTCCATCGGGTGGGCTACAGGCCAAGAGACCCAGTACTTC. It is translated as CASSSIGWATGQETQYF. The whole variable domain, filled in from reference TRBV5-6 and TRBJ2-5, reads DAGVTQSPTHLIKTRGQQVTLRCSPKSGHDTVSWYQQALGQGPQFIFQYYEEEERQRGNFPDRFSGHQFPNYSSELNVNALLLGDSALYLCASSSIGWATGQETQYFGPGTRLLVL.

This rearrangement joins TRBV4-2 to TRBJ2-1; 7 bases line up with TRBD1. From germline, CDR1 is LGHNA and CDR2 YNFKEQ. The CDR3 spans 15 residues. Trimming removed 2 bases from V and 6 bases from J; junction bases left unmatched: 7. CDR3 DNA sequence: TGTGCCAGCAGCCAAACACAGGGGCGCAGCAATGAGCAGTTCTTC. It translates to CASSQTQGRSNEQFF.